These 27 T cell receptor beta chains came from one sample sequenced in a study of CXCR3-negative and CXCR3-positive naive CD8 T cells. UMI labels and 5' RACE were used to prepare the TRB cDNA libraries. Using the 5' RACE reads, TCRdb records one entry per CDR3 protein without DNA. The table for this sample gives over 100,000 distinct CDR3 sequences. The sample was naive CXCR3- CD8+ T cells from blood. Specified subset: CD45RO-CCR7+CD27+CD95- naive CD8+ T cells lacking CXCR3 (TNR3-). The receptors were sampled from a human donor in good health. Some clones in this sample may be carry-over from other donors' samples.

The rearrangement uses TRBV29-1 and TRBJ2-1; lacking DNA, the TRBD1 call made by TCRdb goes unchecked. Germline CDR1 reads SQVTM; CDR2 reads ANQGSEA. The CDR3 sequence is 15 residues long. The CDR3 reads CSVESQGRIYNEQFF.

The genes are TRBV6-5 and TRBJ2-1; TCRdb's D call of TRBD1 is untestable without DNA. The CDR3 runs 16 residues. Per the germline V gene, CDR1 is MNHEY and CDR2 is SVGAGI. The CDR3 region is CASSYSTSGTNNEQFF.

The chain employs TRBV29-1 and TRBJ2-1; lacking DNA, the TRBD1 call made by TCRdb goes unchecked. Germline V gene sequence: CDR1 SQVTM, CDR2 ANQGSEA. The CDR3 contains 17 residues. CDR3 loop: CSVEGGTGASSYNEQFF.

The chain links TRBV19 to TRBJ2-7; the D gene TCRdb calls, TRBD1, cannot be checked with no DNA. CDR3 length: 14 residues. Germline V gene sequence: CDR1 LNHDA, CDR2 SQIVND (reference sequence). This CDR3 is CASSMGTGVNEQYF.

This chain joins TRBV15 and TRBJ2-2; without DNA, the TCRdb call of TRBD1 cannot be checked. Germline CDR1 reads LNHNV; CDR2 reads YYDKDF (reference sequence). The CDR3 contains 16 residues. The CDR3: CATSRGQWHIPGELFF.

This chain connects TRBV3-1 to TRBJ2-2; TCRdb indicates TRBD1, and absent DNA this call remains unverified. The CDR3 runs 16 residues. Germline assignment: CDR1 LGHDT and CDR2 YNNKEL (reference sequence). The chain's CDR3 is CASSPRDRGRPGELFF.

The chain links TRBV7-9 to TRBJ1-2; TCRdb indicates TRBD1, and absent DNA this call remains unverified. This CDR3 has 15 residues. Germline V gene sequence: CDR1 SEHNR, CDR2 FQNEAQ (reference sequence). The CDR3 protein is CASSTDTGGARGYTF.

V and J are TRBV29-1 and TRBJ2-3; the TRBD2 assignment by TCRdb is unverifiable without DNA. This CDR3 region has 14 residues. The germline V gene has CDR1 SQVTM and CDR2 ANQGSEA. CDR3 sequence reads: CSVPAGGPSDTQYF.

J is TRBJ2-1 and V is TRBV12-3 or TRBV12-4; the TCRdb D gene call, TRBD2, has no DNA to confirm it. The CDR3 length is 16 residues. The CDR3 sequence is CASSTLAGGTYNEQFF.

The chain joins TRBV4-3 to TRBJ2-7. In germline, CDR1 is LGHNA, CDR2 YSLEER. The CDR3 totals 15 residues. The CDR3 loop is CASSQEVVGTYEQYF.

This sequence joins TRBV29-1 and TRBJ1-5; TCRdb indicates TRBD1, and absent DNA this call remains unverified. Germline CDR1 and CDR2: SQVTM and ANQGSEA. The CDR3 is made up of 14 amino acids. The CDR3 protein is CSVLTGLGNQPQHF. The variable domain in full, completed from reference TRBV29-1 and TRBJ1-5, reads SAVISQKPSRDICQRGTSLTIQCQVDSQVTMMFWYRQQPGQSLTLIATANQGSEATYESGFVIDKFPISRPNLTFSTLTVSNMSPEDSSIYLCSVLTGLGNQPQHFGDGTRLSIL.

The chain is built from TRBV7-9 and TRBJ2-1. There are 12 residues in the CDR3. Germline CDR1 is SEHNR and CDR2 is FQNEAQ (reference sequence). CDR3 residues: CASSRALHWQFF.

This sequence joins TRBV7-6 and TRBJ2-2; TCRdb outputs TRBD2, but without DNA this stays unchecked. Germline CDR1 is SGHVS and CDR2 is FNYEAQ. The CDR3 is 18 residues long. CDR3 sequence: CASSSPSGGARVTGELFF.

This rearrangement joins TRBV29-1 to TRBJ1-2; TCRdb reports TRBD1, a call that lacks DNA to check it against. CDR3 length equals 17 residues. Germline V gene sequence: CDR1 SQVTM, CDR2 ANQGSEA. The chain's CDR3 is CSVEEFGTGTRGYGYTF.

This chain connects TRBV6-5 to TRBJ2-7. The germline CDR1 and CDR2 sequences are MNHEY and SVGAGI. This CDR3 region has 13 residues. The chain's CDR3 is CASRTQGPYEQYF.

The chain's CDR3 is CASTPRFGVYEQYF. The chain combines TRBV12-3 or TRBV12-4 with TRBJ2-7; TCRdb calls TRBD1, which cannot be checked without DNA. The CDR3 totals 14 residues.

The chain is built from TRBV4-1 and TRBJ2-2; TCRdb names TRBD2, which stays unverified in the absence of DNA. This CDR3 comprises 16 residues. Germline V gene sequence: CDR1 MGHRA, CDR2 YSYEKL. The CDR3 reads CASSQEGGLGTGELFF.

V usage is TRBV28 and J usage is TRBJ2-5; TCRdb gives TRBD2 as the D gene, but with no DNA this cannot be confirmed. The CDR3 runs to 17 residues. Germline CDR1 and CDR2: MDHEN and SYDVKM. The chain's CDR3 is CASSSTLAGDYQETQYF.

The chain employs TRBV27 and TRBJ2-2. Germline-derived CDR1 and CDR2 are MNHEY and SMNVEV (reference sequence). The CDR3 contains 12 residues. The CDR3: CASSLAAGELFF.

The rearrangement uses TRBV20-1 and TRBJ2-7; lacking DNA, the TRBD1 call made by TCRdb goes unchecked. CDR1 is DFQATT, CDR2 SNEGSKA, per germline (reference sequence). The CDR3 covers 14 residues. The CDR3 region is CSASRDPGSYEQYF.

The chain links TRBV28 to TRBJ2-7; the TCRdb call, TRBD1, lacks DNA for checking. This CDR3 is 14 amino acids long. Germline-derived CDR1 and CDR2 are MDHEN and SYDVKM. CDR3 loop: CASSLGWGGYEQYF.

The chain combines TRBV19 with TRBJ1-5. This CDR3 region has 13 residues. The V gene's germline CDR1 is LNHDA and CDR2 SQIVND (reference sequence). The CDR3: CASSRFLNQPQHF.

The rearrangement uses TRBV29-1 and TRBJ1-4. CDR1 and CDR2 from the germline V gene are SQVTM and ANQGSEA. The CDR3 totals 13 residues. The CDR3 reads CSVGFLENEKLFF.

The chain joins TRBV14 to TRBJ2-7; TCRdb lists TRBD1, though no DNA is available to test this call. Germline V gene sequence: CDR1 SGHDN, CDR2 FVKESK. The CDR3 covers 16 residues. CDR3 protein: CASSQDPGLNPYEQYF.

The V call is TRBV20-1, the J call TRBJ1-4; TCRdb gives TRBD1 as the D gene, but with no DNA this cannot be confirmed. Germline CDR1 and CDR2: DFQATT and SNEGSKA (reference sequence). The CDR3 consists of 15 residues. The CDR3 protein is CSVGGVSGANEKLFF.

The J gene is TRBJ2-7, the V gene TRBV11-2. This CDR3 comprises 13 residues. Germline V gives CDR1 SGHAT, CDR2 FQNNGV. CDR3 sequence: CASSLDGTFEQYF. Full variable domain (rest looked up from reference TRBV11-2 and TRBJ2-7): EAGVAQSPRYKIIEKRQSVAFWCNPISGHATLYWYQQILGQGPKLLIQFQNNGVVDDSQLPKDRFSAERLKGVDSTLKIQPAKLEDSAVYLCASSLDGTFEQYFGPGTRLTVT.

The CDR3 spells CASSQVSASYNEQFF. The rearrangement uses TRBV3-1 and TRBJ2-1. The germline CDR1 and CDR2 sequences are LGHDT and YNNKEL (reference sequence). The CDR3 contains 15 residues.